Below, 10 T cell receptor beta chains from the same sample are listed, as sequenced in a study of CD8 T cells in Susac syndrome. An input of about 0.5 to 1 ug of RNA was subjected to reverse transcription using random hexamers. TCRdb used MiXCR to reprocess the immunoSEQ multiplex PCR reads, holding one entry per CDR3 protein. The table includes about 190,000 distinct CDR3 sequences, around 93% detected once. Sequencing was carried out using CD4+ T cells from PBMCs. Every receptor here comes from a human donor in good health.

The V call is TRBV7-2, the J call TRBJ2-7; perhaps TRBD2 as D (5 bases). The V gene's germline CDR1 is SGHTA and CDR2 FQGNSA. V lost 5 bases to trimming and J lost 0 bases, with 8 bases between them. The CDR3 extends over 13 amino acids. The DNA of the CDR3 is TGTGCCAGCAGCCGCGGGCCCTCCTACGAGCAGTACGTC. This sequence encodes CASSRGPSYEQYV.

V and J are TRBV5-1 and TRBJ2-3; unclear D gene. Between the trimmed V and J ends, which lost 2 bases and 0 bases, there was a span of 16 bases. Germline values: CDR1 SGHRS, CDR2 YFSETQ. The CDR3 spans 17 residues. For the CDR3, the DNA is TGCGCCAGCAGCTTTCGCCTACCGGTTGCTAGCACAGATACGCAGTATTTT. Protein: CASSFRLPVASTDTQYF.

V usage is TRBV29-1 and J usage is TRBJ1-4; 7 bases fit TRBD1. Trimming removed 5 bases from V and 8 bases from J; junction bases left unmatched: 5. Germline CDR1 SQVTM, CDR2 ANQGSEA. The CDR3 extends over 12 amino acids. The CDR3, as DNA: TGCAGCGTTAACAGGGGACAGGAAAAACTGTTTTTT. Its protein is CSVNRGQEKLFF.

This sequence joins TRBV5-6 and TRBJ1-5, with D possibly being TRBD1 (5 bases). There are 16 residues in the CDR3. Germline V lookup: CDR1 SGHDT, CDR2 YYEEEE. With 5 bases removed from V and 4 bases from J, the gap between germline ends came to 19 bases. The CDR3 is CASRRREGLGNQPQHF. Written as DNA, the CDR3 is TGTGCCAGCAGACGCAGGGAGGGCTTGGGGAATCAGCCCCAGCATTTT.

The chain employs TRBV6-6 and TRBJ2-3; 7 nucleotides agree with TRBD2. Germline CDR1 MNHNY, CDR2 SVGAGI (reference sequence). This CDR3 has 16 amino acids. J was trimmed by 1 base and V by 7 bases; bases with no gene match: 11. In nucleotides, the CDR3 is TGTGCCAGCACCCAAAGCGGGGACGCGGGCACAGATACGCAGTATTTT. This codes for CASTQSGDAGTDTQYF.

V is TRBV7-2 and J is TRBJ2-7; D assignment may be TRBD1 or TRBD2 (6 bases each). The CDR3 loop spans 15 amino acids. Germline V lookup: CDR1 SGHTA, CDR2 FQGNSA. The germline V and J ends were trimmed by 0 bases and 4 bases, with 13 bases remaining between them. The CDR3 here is CASSLALGGGYEQYV. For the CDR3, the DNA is TGTGCCAGCAGCTTAGCCTTGGGGGGCGGGTACGAGCAGTACGTC.

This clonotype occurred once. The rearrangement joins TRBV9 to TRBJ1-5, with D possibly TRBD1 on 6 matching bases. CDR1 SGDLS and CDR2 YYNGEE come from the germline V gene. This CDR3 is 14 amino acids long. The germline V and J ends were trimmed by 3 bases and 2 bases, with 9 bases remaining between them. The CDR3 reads CASSAEGGNQPQHF. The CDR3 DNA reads TGTGCCAGCAGCGCAGAGGGGGGCAATCAGCCCCAGCATTTT.

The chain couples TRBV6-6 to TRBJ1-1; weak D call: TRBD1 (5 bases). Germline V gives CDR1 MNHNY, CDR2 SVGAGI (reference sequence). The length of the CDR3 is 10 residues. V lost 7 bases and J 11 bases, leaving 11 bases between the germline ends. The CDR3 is CASNGGTAFF. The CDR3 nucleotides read TGTGCCAGCAACGGGGGAACGGCTTTCTTT.

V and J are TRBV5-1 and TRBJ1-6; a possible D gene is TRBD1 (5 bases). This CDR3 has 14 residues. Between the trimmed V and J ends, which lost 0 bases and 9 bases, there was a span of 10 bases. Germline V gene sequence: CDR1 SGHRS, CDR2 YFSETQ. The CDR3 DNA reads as TGCGCCAGCAGCTTGGTAAGGGGAGGTTCACCCCTCCACTTT. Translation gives CASSLVRGGSPLHF.

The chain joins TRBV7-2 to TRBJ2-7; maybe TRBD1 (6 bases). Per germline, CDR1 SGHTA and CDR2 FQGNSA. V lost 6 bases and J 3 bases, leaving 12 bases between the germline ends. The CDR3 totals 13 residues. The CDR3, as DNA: TGTGCCAGCAGTTCGACAGGCAACTACGAGCAGTACTTC. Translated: CASSSTGNYEQYF.